Below, 29 T cell receptor beta chains from the same sample are listed, as sequenced in a study of graft-versus-host responses after intestinal transplantation. Clones were read by immunoSEQ multiplex PCR, and TCRdb kept only the in-frame ones, dropping some. The data contain under 15,000 clones, 35% of them singletons. Responders (approximately 200,000, CFSE-labeled) met approximately 200,000 stimulators that were irradiated and violet-dye-labeled. Sequencing used alloreactive CD8+ T cells from a mixed lymphocyte reaction culture, obtained before intestinal transplant. The sample's subset: CFSE-low proliferating T cells sorted from roughly six-day pre-transplant mixed lymphocyte reaction (GvH or HvG direction). Receptor source: a human patient who received an intestinal transplant.

This clone was seen more than once but under ten times. The chain has TRBV15 and TRBJ2-5; D not resolved. The CDR3 consists of 15 residues. Germline V gives CDR1 LNHNV, CDR2 YYDKDF (reference sequence). V was cut by 1 base and J by 2 bases, with 11 bases left in between. The CDR3: CATSRGLPGQETQYF. CDR3 nucleotide sequence: TGTGCCACCAGCAGAGGGCTGCCCGGGCAAGAGACCCAGTACTTC. Drawing the rest from reference TRBV15 and TRBJ2-5, the complete variable domain is DAMVIQNPRYQVTQFGKPVTLSCSQTLNHNVMYWYQQKSSQAPKLLFHYYDKDFNNEADTPDNFQSRRPNTSFCFLDIRSPGLGDTAMYLCATSRGLPGQETQYFGPGTRLLVL.

This chain connects TRBV13 to TRBJ1-2; the D is unclear. The CDR3 has 15 amino acids. CDR1 and CDR2 (germline): PRHDT, FYEKMQ (reference sequence). V lost 3 bases and J lost 0, with 11 bases in between. The CDR3 sequence is CASSFFLQANYGYTF. CDR3 sequence (DNA): TGTGCCAGCAGCTTCTTTCTGCAAGCTAACTATGGCTACACCTTC.

The rearrangement links TRBV4-1 to TRBJ2-7, with a tentative D call TRBD2 (5 bases). The CDR3 has 14 residues. Trimming pared 4 bases from V and 1 base from J, leaving 11 bases between. CDR1 and CDR2 from the germline V gene are MGHRA and YSYEKL. This CDR3 is CASSPYRGSYEQYF. The CDR3 nucleotides are TGCGCCAGCAGCCCCTACCGGGGATCCTACGAGCAGTACTTC.

The chain links TRBV27 to TRBJ2-7; TRBD2 matches 7 bases. The CDR3 consists of 16 residues. The junction had 11 bases not matched to a gene; V was cut back by 0 bases and J by 6 bases. The germline CDR1 and CDR2 sequences are MNHEY and SMNVEV (reference sequence). CDR3 protein: CASSLSGRVAPLEQYF. The CDR3 DNA is TGTGCCAGCAGTTTATCGGGGAGGGTCGCCCCCCTCGAGCAGTACTTC.

The chain has TRBV7-9 and TRBJ2-1; maybe TRBD1 (5 bases). CDR1 and CDR2 from the germline V gene are SEHNR and FQNEAQ (reference sequence). The CDR3 has 18 amino acids. V lost 3 bases, J lost 4 bases, and 22 bases lay in between. In DNA, the CDR3 is TGTGCCAGCAGCTTTAGTAGGACCTGGGGCCCCCCTTACAATGAGCAGTTCTTC. The encoded protein is CASSFSRTWGPPYNEQFF.

The J gene is TRBJ2-3, the V gene TRBV19; 8 nucleotides align to TRBD1. The CDR3 is 21 amino acids. V trimming: 8 bases; J trimming: 2 bases; junction bases outside the gene matches: 27. The germline CDR1 and CDR2 sequences are LNHDA and SQIVND (reference sequence). The CDR3 spells CASSGGFHYRPEDGNTDTQYF. The CDR3, as DNA: TGTGCCAGTTCAGGGGGCTTCCACTATAGACCCGAAGATGGGAACACAGATACGCAGTATTTT.

V and J are TRBV5-1 and TRBJ2-6; no clear D. Looked up from germline, CDR1 is SGHRS and CDR2 is YFSETQ. The CDR3 runs to 14 residues. V was clipped by 0 bases and J by 0 bases, with 1 base between them. The CDR3 loop is CASSLGSGANVLTF. In nucleotides, the CDR3 is TGCGCCAGCAGCTTGGGCTCTGGGGCCAACGTCCTGACTTTC.

The V call is TRBV27, the J call TRBJ1-2, with 9 nucleotides matching TRBD1. With 5 bases clipped from V and 6 bases from J, the junction kept 10 bases outside the gene matches. This CDR3 is 15 amino acids long. Germline V gene data show CDR1 as MNHEY and CDR2 as SMNVEV (reference sequence). The CDR3 loop is CASSNGQGRLDGYTF. The CDR3 nucleotides read TGTGCCAGCAGTAACGGACAGGGGAGGTTGGATGGCTACACCTTC.

CDR3 nucleotide sequence: TGTGCCAGCAGCTCCCGGACAGTCCAAGAGACCCAGTACTTC. Protein sequence: CASSSRTVQETQYF. This chain joins TRBV7-9 and TRBJ2-5, with D maybe TRBD1 (6 bases). V gave up 4 bases and J gave up 1 base, with 10 bases separating them. Germline CDR1 is SEHNR and CDR2 is FQNEAQ (reference sequence). This CDR3 comprises 14 residues.

This clone was seen just once. J is TRBJ2-7 and V is TRBV5-4, with 10 positions matching TRBD2. The CDR3 is made up of 15 amino acids. Germline trimming cut 1 base from V and 5 bases from J; bases unmatched to any gene: 6. Germline-derived CDR1 and CDR2 are SGHNT and YYREEE (reference sequence). CDR3: CASSLKTLAGDEQYF. CDR3 in DNA: TGTGCCAGCAGCTTGAAAACGCTAGCGGGGGACGAGCAGTACTTC. Full variable domain (rest looked up from reference TRBV5-4 and TRBJ2-7): ETGVTQSPTHLIKTRGQQVTLRCSSQSGHNTVSWYQQALGQGPQFIFQYYREEENGRGNFPPRFSGLQFPNYSSELNVNALELDDSALYLCASSLKTLAGDEQYFGPGTRLTVT.

This clone was counted between two and nine times. This sequence joins TRBV6-5 and TRBJ2-5; the D gene is possibly TRBD1 (6 bases). The germline V and J ends were trimmed by 8 bases and 2 bases, with 15 bases remaining between them. Germline V gives CDR1 MNHEY, CDR2 SVGAGI. The CDR3 loop spans 14 amino acids. The CDR3 spells CASRRQDPQETQYF. In DNA, the CDR3 is TGTGCCAGCCGGAGACAGGACCCTCAAGAGACCCAGTACTTC.

This clone is medium-sized. J is TRBJ1-1 and V is TRBV5-6; D is perhaps TRBD1 (5 bases). There are 12 residues in the CDR3. Per germline, CDR1 SGHDT and CDR2 YYEEEE. Trimming took off 2 bases at V and 6 bases at J, with 8 bases between the two ends. The CDR3: CASSFRGAEAFF. The CDR3 DNA reads TGTGCCAGCAGCTTCCGGGGGGCTGAAGCTTTCTTT.

The CDR3 loop reads CASSLIIVRGGPNEQFF. CDR3 sequence (DNA): TGTGCCAGCAGCTTGATAATCGTGCGGGGGGGCCCTAATGAGCAGTTCTTC. This chain uses TRBV5-8 with TRBJ2-1; 9 bases are a match to TRBD2. This CDR3 comprises 17 residues. The germline V gene has CDR1 SGHTS and CDR2 YDEGEE. Trimming at V came to 1 base and at J to 7 bases, leaving 12 bases not matched to a gene.

The chain employs TRBV6-1 and TRBJ2-3, with D unresolved. In germline, CDR1 is MNHNS, CDR2 SASEGT. Trimming shortened V by 0 bases and J by 6 bases, and 16 bases separated the two germline ends. This CDR3 region has 16 residues. The CDR3 region is CASSEARRPPGDTQYF. CDR3 nucleotides: TGTGCCAGCAGTGAAGCGCGGCGGCCCCCGGGTGATACGCAGTATTTT.

V gene TRBV7-3 combines with J gene TRBJ2-1, with 13 bases identical to TRBD2. V lost 5 bases and J lost 6; bases outside the gene matches: 4. Germline loops: CDR1 SGHTA, CDR2 FQGTGA. This CDR3 is built from 15 residues. CDR3 nucleotide sequence: TGTGCCAGCAGCCAACTAGCGGGGGGGTTCAATGAGCAGTTCTTC. Translating gives CASSQLAGGFNEQFF.

Concerning this clone itself: The same CDR3 can be traced to other DNA sequences in this sample. J is TRBJ2-1 and V is TRBV4-1; TRBD2 agrees at 9 bases. The trim removed 0 bases at V and 2 bases at J, leaving 5 bases unmatched. Germline V CDR1 and CDR2: MGHRA, YSYEKL. The CDR3 totals 17 residues. CDR3 amino acids: CASSQDRASGAYNEQFF. CDR3 sequence (DNA): TGCGCCAGCAGCCAAGATAGGGCTAGCGGGGCCTACAATGAGCAGTTCTTC.

The chain is built from TRBV30 and TRBJ2-1, with D tentatively TRBD2 (7 bases). The V gene lost 4 bases and the J gene lost 5 bases, with 15 bases spanning the gap. The V gene's germline CDR1 is GTSNPN and CDR2 SVGIG (reference sequence). The CDR3 is made up of 14 amino acids. CDR3 in amino acids: CAWTWGGPNNEQFF. CDR3 in DNA: TGTGCCTGGACTTGGGGGGGGCCCAACAATGAGCAGTTCTTC.

This clone was seen only a few times. V usage is TRBV2 and J usage is TRBJ2-1; a weak D match, TRBD2 (5 bases). CDR1 is SNHLY, CDR2 FYNNEI, per germline. The CDR3 totals 14 residues. With 6 bases removed from V and 2 bases from J, the gap between germline ends came to 11 bases. CDR3 in amino acids: CASRSTGTYNEQFF. The CDR3 nucleotides read TGTGCCAGCAGGTCTACGGGGACCTACAATGAGCAGTTCTTC.

The chain has TRBV6-4 and TRBJ2-3; tentative D call: TRBD2 (6 bases). V gave up 1 base and J gave up 10 bases, with 12 bases separating them. Germline CDR1 reads MRHNA; CDR2 reads SNTAGT. CDR3 length equals 13 residues. In nucleotides, the CDR3 is TGTGCCAGCAGTGACTACCGCGGCGGGGCGCAGTATTTT. This codes for CASSDYRGGAQYF.

This chain uses TRBV4-3 with TRBJ2-7; possible D gene TRBD2, 5 bases. V gave up 4 bases and J gave up 2 bases, with 15 bases separating them. The germline gives CDR1 LGHNA, CDR2 YSLEER. The length of the CDR3 is 15 residues. This chain's CDR3 is CASSLSTGLTYEQYF. CDR3 coding DNA: TGCGCCAGCAGCCTTTCGACCGGACTTACCTACGAGCAGTACTTC.

The rearrangement links TRBV4-1 to TRBJ1-1, with TRBD1 matching over 7 bases. The CDR3 has 18 residues. Germline V gives CDR1 MGHRA, CDR2 YSYEKL. The V gene end was trimmed by 4 bases and the J gene end by 4 bases; junction bases not matched to a gene: 18. The CDR3 spells CASSLAGQVMYGSTEAFF. The CDR3 region has the DNA TGCGCCAGCAGCCTCGCCGGACAGGTAATGTATGGGAGCACTGAAGCTTTCTTT.

Only a few counts were recorded for this clone. V usage is TRBV5-1 and J usage is TRBJ1-4, with D perhaps TRBD1 (6 bases). Germline V lookup: CDR1 SGHRS, CDR2 YFSETQ. The CDR3 spans 17 residues. V was clipped by 3 bases and J by 6 bases, with 21 bases between them. The DNA for the CDR3 is TGCGCCAGCAGCTGGGGGGGGCAGGGCGTTTTGGATGAAAAACTGTTTTTT. Translated, it gives CASSWGGQGVLDEKLFF.

The chain carries TRBV7-8 and TRBJ1-1; D may be TRBD1 (6 bases). Germline V gene lookup returns CDR1 SGHVS and CDR2 FQNEAQ. V was trimmed by 0 bases and J by 5 bases, leaving 13 bases between them. This CDR3 contains 15 residues. Here the CDR3 reads CASSLAAQGGTEAFF. In DNA, the CDR3 is TGTGCCAGCAGCTTAGCGGCACAGGGAGGAACTGAAGCTTTCTTT.

The V gene is TRBV19, the J gene TRBJ1-2; unclear D gene. The germline V gene encodes CDR1 LNHDA and CDR2 SQIVND (reference sequence). With 5 bases removed from V and 0 bases from J, the gap between germline ends came to 10 bases. This CDR3 is built from 14 residues. CDR3 sequence reads: CASSVQAANYGYTF. CDR3 coding DNA: TGTGCCAGTAGTGTCCAGGCCGCTAACTATGGCTACACCTTC.

This clone has only a few counts. Germline is not matched at one junction end, which may reflect a read error. This chain connects TRBV5-3 to TRBJ2-1; the D gene could be TRBD1 or TRBD2 (5 bases each). TRBV5-3 is known as an ORF, though its function is uncertain. The CDR3 length is 15 residues. For the CDR3, the DNA is TGTGCCAGCAGCTTGGGGGATAGCTCCTACAATGAGCAGTTCTTC. Its protein is CASSLGDSSYNEQFF.

This clone was seen a few times. J is TRBJ2-1 and V is TRBV11-3; 9 bases are shared with TRBD2. The CDR3 runs to 14 residues. The germline V gene has CDR1 SGHNT and CDR2 YENEEA. With 5 bases clipped from V and 5 bases from J, the junction kept 4 bases outside the gene matches. CDR3 coding DNA: TGTGCCAGCAGCCCGCGGGGGGGCAACAATGAGCAGTTCTTC. It yields the protein CASSPRGGNNEQFF.

The chain joins TRBV9 to TRBJ2-1, with 8 positions matching TRBD2. V lost 3 bases and J lost 0; bases outside the gene matches: 5. Germline loops: CDR1 SGDLS, CDR2 YYNGEE. The length of the CDR3 is 16 residues. The CDR3 region has the DNA TGTGCCAGCAGCGGCTCCGGGGGGGGCTCCTACAATGAGCAGTTCTTC. This sequence encodes CASSGSGGGSYNEQFF.

This clone is categorized as medium-sized. The CDR3 DNA is TGTGCCAGCAGCTTAGGGAGTAGCGGGGGTCCGAGTGGGACCCAGTACTTC. This encodes CASSLGSSGGPSGTQYF. This chain connects TRBV7-9 to TRBJ2-5, with 9 bases identical to TRBD2. CDR1 is SEHNR, CDR2 FQNEAQ, per germline (reference sequence). The trim removed 1 base at V and 7 bases at J, leaving 13 bases unmatched. This CDR3 is 17 amino acids long.

This clone appeared a few times. V is TRBV6-5 and J is TRBJ2-1; no clear D. This CDR3 is built from 14 residues. Trimming removed 5 bases from V and 0 bases from J, with 8 bases in between. Germline values: CDR1 MNHEY, CDR2 SVGAGI. CDR3 nucleotides: TGTGCCAGCAGTCAAGCAGACTCCTACAATGAGCAGTTCTTC. It yields the protein CASSQADSYNEQFF.